This T cell receptor beta chain was captured by sequencing in a study of OX40 agonist ivuxolimab in advanced cancers. In the study overall: The patients' treatment was ivuxolimab, an agonistic anti-OX40 (CD134) antibody. Patients receiving dose escalation had hepatocellular carcinoma, melanoma, renal cell or head and neck cancer.

The CDR3 length is 12 residues. V dropped 6 bases and J dropped 1 base, with 6 bases sitting between them. CDR1 is MNHNS and CDR2 is SASEGT in the germline V gene. The assay was immunoSEQ multiplex PCR, and TCRdb's table has in-frame clones only and misses some. The sample holds around 70,000 clones; 85% are singletons and the top ten take 1.5% to 2%. This clone was seen a few times. Exclusion of a patient followed from autoimmune disease history or systemic immunosuppression. The material sequenced was CD4+ or CD8+ T cells sorted from blood, taken in a trial of the OX40 agonist ivuxolimab. The chain uses TRBV6-1 and TRBJ1-1; D gene ambiguous. The sequence derives from an adult with an advanced solid tumor such as melanoma, head and neck, liver or kidney cancer. The CDR3 DNA is TGTGCCAGCAGCCGACAGAACACTGAAGCTTTCTTT. Encoded protein: CASSRQNTEAFF.